This T cell receptor beta chain was observed in a study of blood T cell repertoires in COVID-19. Looking at the study overall: Sites across the United States, Italy and Spain contributed samples from acute and convalescent COVID-19. Nucleic acid was either cDNA or gDNA, and it came from T cells, B-cell-depleted T cells, or PBMCs.

As handled by the study authors: Researchers report that nucleated cell counts were estimated from reference gene primer amplification. Using immunoSEQ multiplex PCR, the repertoire was profiled, and TCRdb retains in-frame clones only, with some absent. The V and J calls and the clone size are those of that table, but D and trimming were determined from the DNA. The sample contains hundreds of thousands of clones, around 81% of which appear only once. The CDR3 runs to 16 residues. Germline V CDR1 and CDR2: SGDLS, YYNGEE. V was pared by 4 bases and J by 0 bases, with 14 bases between. What was sequenced was peripheral blood. This chain uses TRBV9 with TRBJ1-3; TRBD1 is a possible D gene (6 bases). The clonotype was recovered from a woman aged 45-60 years with active or convalescent COVID-19. The CDR3 coding sequence is TGTGCCAGCAGCCCCAGGGGCTCCAGCTCTGGAAACACCATATATTTT. Protein: CASSPRGSSSGNTIYF. Together with reference TRBV9 and TRBJ1-3, the CDR3 gives the full variable domain: DSGVTQTPKHLITATGQRVTLRCSPRSGDLSVYWYQQSLDQGLQFLIQYYNGEERAKGNILERFSAQQFPDLHSELNLSSLELGDSALYFCASSPRGSSSGNTIYFGEGSWLTVV.